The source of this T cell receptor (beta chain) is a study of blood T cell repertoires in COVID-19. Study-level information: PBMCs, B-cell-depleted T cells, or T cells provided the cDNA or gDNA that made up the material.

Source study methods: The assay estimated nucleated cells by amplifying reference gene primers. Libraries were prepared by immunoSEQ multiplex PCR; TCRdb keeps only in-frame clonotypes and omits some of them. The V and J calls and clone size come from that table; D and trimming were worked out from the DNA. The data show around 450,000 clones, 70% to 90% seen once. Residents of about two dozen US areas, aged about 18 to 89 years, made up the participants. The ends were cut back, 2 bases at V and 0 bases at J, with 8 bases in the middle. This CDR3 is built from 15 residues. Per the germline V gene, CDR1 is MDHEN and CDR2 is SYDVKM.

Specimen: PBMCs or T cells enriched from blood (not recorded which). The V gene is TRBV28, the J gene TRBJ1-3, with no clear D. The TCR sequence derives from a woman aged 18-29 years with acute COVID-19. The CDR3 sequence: CASSLDGSSGNTIYF. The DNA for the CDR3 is TGTGCCAGCAGTTTAGACGGGAGCTCTGGAAACACCATATATTTT.